Listed here are 31 T cell receptor beta chains from one sample, sequenced in a study of T cells in Graves' hyperthyroidism and ophthalmopathy. Authors of the study amplified TCR beta CDR3 regions from RNA transcripts. Researchers ran a first-round RT-PCR on the TCR CDR3 using the HTBI primer set. TCRdb re-analysed the multiplex PCR reads in MiXCR, keeping a single row per CDR3 protein. The sample carries 500,000 to 750,000 distinct CDR3 sequences, 15% to 18% recorded once. Sequenced: blood. The source of these receptors is a woman aged 25 to 39 with Graves' hyperthyroidism.

The chain employs TRBV6-5 and TRBJ2-1, with TRBD1 matching over 11 bases. Germline CDR1 is MNHEY and CDR2 is SVGAGI. The CDR3 contains 16 residues. J was trimmed by 7 bases and V by 2 bases; bases with no gene match: 7. The CDR3 here is CASSYPPGQGGNEQFF. The CDR3 nucleotides are TGTGCCAGCAGTTACCCTCCGGGACAGGGGGGGAATGAGCAGTTCTTC.

This clonotype was observed a few times. The rearrangement links TRBV20-1 to TRBJ2-3; D remains unclear. Germline lookup yields CDR1 DFQATT and CDR2 SNEGSKA (reference sequence). This CDR3 region has 17 residues. Trimming pared 1 base from V and 5 bases from J, leaving 22 bases between. This CDR3 reads CSARAWADARMRDTQYF. CDR3 sequence (DNA): TGCAGTGCTAGAGCGTGGGCGGATGCCAGGATGAGAGATACGCAGTATTTT.

Only a few counts were recorded for this clonotype. A much larger clone differs from this one at a single base, so this may be a read error. V is TRBV6-9 and J is TRBJ2-7; a possible D gene is TRBD1 (6 bases). The germline V gene encodes CDR1 MNHGY and CDR2 SVAAGI. The CDR3 consists of 17 residues. In nucleotides, the CDR3 is TGTGCCAGCAGTTACCTAAGATGGACAGAGAGCTCCTACGAGCGGTACTTC. This gives the protein CASSYLRWTESSYERYF.

Remarks on this clonotype: A read error may be the cause here, since a much bigger clone is one base away. V gene TRBV7-9 combines with J gene TRBJ2-1; tentatively, D is TRBD2 (6 bases). Looked up from germline, CDR1 is SEHNR and CDR2 is FQNEAQ (reference sequence). The CDR3 is 18 residues long. The CDR3 here is CVSSLAFDFPGVVGEQFF. CDR3 DNA sequence: TGTGTCAGCAGCTTAGCGTTTGATTTTCCGGGAGTGGTAGGTGAGCAGTTCTTC. The full variable domain, with the rest looked up from reference TRBV7-9 and TRBJ2-1, is DTGVSQNPRHKITKRGQNVTFRCDPISEHNRLYWYRQTLGQGPEFLTYFQNEAQLEKSRLLSDRFSAERPKGSFSTLEIQRTEQGDSAMYLCVSSLAFDFPGVVGEQFFGPGTRLTVL.

This clonotype was counted at least ten times. This chain links TRBV27 with TRBJ2-5; the D gene is possibly TRBD2 (6 bases). V was trimmed by 6 bases and J by 2 bases, leaving 13 bases between them. CDR1 is MNHEY, CDR2 SMNVEV, per germline (reference sequence). The CDR3 consists of 14 residues. The CDR3 loop reads CASSLAGGQETQYF. CDR3 sequence (DNA): TGTGCCAGCAGCTTAGCCGGGGGTCAAGAGACCCAGTACTTC.

The chain's CDR3 is CAVQGAGRTEAFF. Here the CDR3 DNA reads TGTGCCGTACAGGGGGCTGGTCGCACTGAAGCTTTCTTT. The chain carries TRBV19 and TRBJ1-1; 9 nucleotides align to TRBD1. V lost 11 bases and J lost 4; bases outside the gene matches: 8. The CDR3 has 13 residues. Looked up from germline, CDR1 is LNHDA and CDR2 is SQIVND (reference sequence).

V usage is TRBV5-1 and J usage is TRBJ2-3; D unresolved. The CDR3 covers 19 residues. Trimming took off 0 bases at V and 1 base at J, with 21 bases between the two ends. Germline CDR1 SGHRS, CDR2 YFSETQ. As DNA, the CDR3 is TGCGCCAGCAGCTTGGGTCCCCTAGGTAGCCGAGGAGGCACAGATACGCAGTATTTT. Translating it yields CASSLGPLGSRGGTDTQYF.

The CDR3 DNA reads as TGTGCCAGCAGCATGGAGTCCTTCTCCGGGGAGCTGTTTTTT. Translation gives CASSMESFSGELFF. The chain uses TRBV9 and TRBJ2-2; D gene unclear. Trimming removed 4 bases at V and 6 bases at J, with 13 bases between. This CDR3 has 14 residues. CDR1 and CDR2 from the germline V gene are SGDLS and YYNGEE.

This clonotype has at least ten counts. The genes are TRBV7-9 and TRBJ2-5; 9 bases line up with TRBD1. CDR3 length: 16 amino acids. V trimming: 4 bases; J trimming: 2 bases; junction bases outside the gene matches: 8. Germline loops: CDR1 SEHNR, CDR2 FQNEAQ (reference sequence). The CDR3 loop is CASSWTGVNDQETQYF. The CDR3 DNA reads TGTGCCAGCAGCTGGACAGGGGTCAACGATCAAGAGACCCAGTACTTC.

Many counts were recorded for this clonotype. V usage is TRBV27 and J usage is TRBJ2-7; D is ambiguous. Germline lookup yields CDR1 MNHEY and CDR2 SMNVEV (reference sequence). The CDR3 runs to 14 residues. V gave up 3 bases and J gave up 2 bases, with 11 bases separating them. The CDR3 spells CASSLIGRTYEQYF. For the CDR3, the DNA is TGTGCCAGCAGTTTGATCGGACGAACCTACGAGCAGTACTTC.

This clonotype showed up just a few times. This rearrangement joins TRBV10-3 to TRBJ2-5; D remains unclear. Per germline, CDR1 ENHRY and CDR2 SYGVKD. This CDR3 is 14 amino acids long. With 2 bases removed from V and 5 bases from J, the gap between germline ends came to 12 bases. For the CDR3, the DNA is TGTGCCATCAGTGAGGGAGCTTCGAGGGAGACCCAGTACTTC. It specifies CAISEGASRETQYF.

This clonotype was counted between two and nine times. The chain uses TRBV7-9 and TRBJ2-1; 7 nucleotides align to TRBD2. CDR1 SEHNR and CDR2 FQNEAQ come from the germline V gene (reference sequence). This CDR3 is 17 amino acids long. V shed 1 base and J 3 bases; nucleotides not matched to a gene: 9. The CDR3 sequence is CASSLGKGGRYYNEQFF. CDR3 bases: TGTGCCAGCAGCTTAGGGAAGGGCGGGAGATACTACAATGAGCAGTTCTTC.

This clonotype was picked up many times. The chain joins TRBV20-1 to TRBJ1-2; D unclear. The CDR3 has 12 residues. V shed 0 bases and J shed 4 bases, with 6 bases lying between them. CDR1 DFQATT and CDR2 SNEGSKA come from the germline V gene (reference sequence). CDR3 region: CSARDGPYGYTF. For the CDR3, the DNA is TGCAGTGCTAGAGACGGCCCCTATGGCTACACCTTC.

This clonotype was recorded many times. This rearrangement joins TRBV11-3 to TRBJ2-5; D may match TRBD1 or TRBD2 (6 bases each). The V gene's germline CDR1 is SGHNT and CDR2 YENEEA. Trimming cost V 5 bases and J 5 bases, with 15 bases left between them. The CDR3 runs to 14 residues. The CDR3 DNA reads TGTGCCAGCAGCCTGGGCAGGGGAGGCGAGACCCAGTACTTC. Its translation is CASSLGRGGETQYF.

This CDR3 is CASFGSGTSYNEQFF. Here the CDR3 DNA reads TGTGCCAGCTTCGGGAGCGGGACCTCCTACAATGAGCAGTTCTTC. This chain connects TRBV6-2 or TRBV6-3 to TRBJ2-1; 7 nucleotides agree with TRBD2. Germline CDR1 MNHEY, CDR2 SVGEGT. With V trimmed by 8 bases and J by 0 bases, 7 bases remained unmatched. The CDR3 contains 15 residues.

This rearrangement joins TRBV28 to TRBJ1-5; perhaps TRBD1 as D (5 bases). Trimming shortened V by 6 bases and J by 6 bases, and 21 bases separated the two germline ends. Germline CDR1 reads MDHEN; CDR2 reads SYDVKM. The length of the CDR3 is 16 residues. Written as DNA, the CDR3 is TGTGCCAGCAGCGTTTATCTGGGGGATTCCGGTCAGCCCCAGCATTTT. Translation gives CASSVYLGDSGQPQHF.

In the case of this clonotype: A much larger clone lies one base from this, so it may be a read error. The chain recombines TRBV24-1 with TRBJ2-3; D remains ambiguous. This CDR3 region has 13 residues. Trimming removed 12 bases from V and 0 bases from J, with 12 bases in between. Germline lookup yields CDR1 KGHDR and CDR2 SFDVKD. CDR3 loop: CAAVGASTDTQYF. CDR3 bases: TGTGCCGCCGTCGGAGCTAGCACAGATACGCAGTATTTT.

The chain combines TRBV20-1 with TRBJ2-7; D uncertain. The V and J ends lost 6 bases and 2 bases respectively, with 17 bases between them. The germline CDR1 and CDR2 sequences are DFQATT and SNEGSKA (reference sequence). The CDR3 is 14 amino acids. This CDR3 reads CSATSGRLAYEQYF. The CDR3 nucleotides read TGCAGTGCAACCAGTGGGCGGTTGGCCTACGAGCAGTACTTC.

This clonotype was seen ten or more times. The chain has TRBV28 and TRBJ2-2; no clear D gene. CDR1 and CDR2 (germline): MDHEN, SYDVKM. Trimming took off 3 bases at V and 1 base at J, with 9 bases between the two ends. This CDR3 is built from 15 residues. In DNA form, the CDR3 reads TGTGCCAGCAGTTTCGGTTTGGAGAACACCGGGGAGCTGTTTTTT. It yields the protein CASSFGLENTGELFF.

Note on this clonotype: A much larger clone sits a single nucleotide away, making a read error possible. The CDR3 DNA reads as TGTGTCTGGAGTGCAGGGACAGCGGCACTCGAGCAGTACTTC. It translates to CVWSAGTAALEQYF. This sequence joins TRBV30 and TRBJ2-7; TRBD1 matches 7 bases. This CDR3 region has 14 residues. The germline gives CDR1 GTSNPN, CDR2 SVGIG (reference sequence).

This clonotype was seen ten or more times. This chain uses TRBV7-9 with TRBJ2-7, with 11 bases lining up with TRBD2. The length of the CDR3 is 16 residues. Looked up from germline, CDR1 is SEHNR and CDR2 is FQNEAQ (reference sequence). The J segment lost 4 bases and the V segment lost 0 bases, leaving 5 bases of the junction unmatched. The CDR3 DNA reads TGTGCCAGCAGCTTAGCGGCTAGCGGGAGGATTTACGAGCAGTACTTC. This gives the protein CASSLAASGRIYEQYF.

The rearrangement joins TRBV6-2 or TRBV6-3 to TRBJ2-7; unclear D gene. This CDR3 contains 13 residues. The ends were cut back, 7 bases at V and 6 bases at J, with 16 bases in the middle. Looked up from germline, CDR1 is MNHEY and CDR2 is SVGEGT. CDR3 residues: CASTQTGTCEQYF. In nucleotides, the CDR3 is TGTGCCAGCACCCAGACTGGAACCTGCGAGCAGTACTTC.

This clonotype was counted a single time. The chain employs TRBV9 and TRBJ2-1, with 12 bases aligning to TRBD2. The CDR3 totals 15 residues. Trimming removed 3 bases from V and 6 bases from J; junction bases left unmatched: 4. Germline values: CDR1 SGDLS, CDR2 YYNGEE. The CDR3 protein is CASSARLAGANEQFF. CDR3 nucleotide sequence: TGTGCCAGCAGCGCCAGACTAGCGGGGGCCAATGAGCAGTTCTTC.

This clonotype was found many times. The J gene is TRBJ2-7, the V gene TRBV28; D tentatively fits TRBD1 or TRBD2 (5 bases each). This CDR3 is 14 amino acids long. CDR1 is MDHEN, CDR2 SYDVKM, per germline. The V and J ends lost 7 bases and 0 bases respectively, with 13 bases between them. In DNA form, the CDR3 reads TGTGCCAGCAAAGGGACCTCCAGCTCCTACGAGCAGTACTTC. Its translation is CASKGTSSSYEQYF.

The table lists this clonotype with many counts. This chain joins TRBV30 and TRBJ2-1, with TRBD2 identical over 7 bases. The CDR3 spans 14 residues. After removal of 2 bases from V and 3 bases from J, the junction contained 4 bases not matched to a gene. Germline lookup yields CDR1 GTSNPN and CDR2 SVGIG (reference sequence). CDR3 amino acids: CAWSRASGYNEQFF. As DNA, the CDR3 is TGTGCCTGGAGTCGGGCTAGCGGCTACAATGAGCAGTTCTTC. The complete variable domain, with remaining parts taken from reference TRBV30 and TRBJ2-1, reads SQTIHQWPATLVQPVGSPLSLECTVEGTSNPNLYWYRQAAGRGLQLLFYSVGIGQISSEVPQNLSASRPQDRQFILSSKKLLLSDSGFYLCAWSRASGYNEQFFGPGTRLTVL.

This clonotype showed up many times. This sequence joins TRBV7-2 and TRBJ2-5; weak D call: TRBD2 (5 bases). CDR3 size: 14 residues. From germline, CDR1 is SGHTA and CDR2 FQGNSA. V lost 1 base, J lost 2 bases, and 8 bases lay in between. DNA for the CDR3: TGTGCCAGCAGCTTAGACGGGATTCAAGAGACCCAGTACTTC. Amino acid sequence: CASSLDGIQETQYF.

This clonotype was picked up many times. The rearrangement uses TRBV12-5 and TRBJ1-2, with a possible D match to TRBD1 (5 bases). CDR1 LGHNT and CDR2 FRNRAP come from the germline V gene. This CDR3 is 15 amino acids long. The V end lost 0 bases, the J end lost 5 bases, and 13 bases lay between the germline ends. The CDR3 nucleotides are TGTGCTAGTGGTTTGGTACCCTCAGGGCCTTATGGCTACACCTTC. This codes for CASGLVPSGPYGYTF.

This clonotype was seen at least ten times. V gene TRBV6-1 combines with J gene TRBJ2-3; 11 positions match TRBD2. J was trimmed by 3 bases and V by 6 bases; bases with no gene match: 8. Germline V gives CDR1 MNHNS, CDR2 SASEGT. This CDR3 is built from 16 residues. As DNA, the CDR3 is TGTGCCAGCAGCTCAAAGACTAGCGGGAAAACAGATACGCAGTATTTT. This sequence encodes CASSSKTSGKTDTQYF.

The table lists this clonotype with a few counts. The V call is TRBV11-3, the J call TRBJ2-7, with 8 bases that match TRBD1. Unmatched junction bases numbered 3, after V lost 2 bases and J lost 6 bases. The CDR3 is 13 amino acids. CDR1 is SGHNT, CDR2 YENEEA, per germline. CDR3 coding DNA: TGTGCCAGCAGCTTATCAGGGGGCCGCGAGCAGTACTTC. Translation: CASSLSGGREQYF.

There are many counts of this clonotype. This chain connects TRBV27 to TRBJ1-1, with a tentative D call TRBD1 (6 bases). This CDR3 has 15 residues. CDR1 is MNHEY, CDR2 SMNVEV, per germline (reference sequence). V gave up 3 bases and J gave up 0 bases, with 11 bases separating them. This CDR3 is CASSFRQGMNTEAFF. The DNA for the CDR3 is TGTGCCAGCAGTTTTAGGCAGGGGATGAACACTGAAGCTTTCTTT.

This clonotype was detected many times. This chain joins TRBV7-3 and TRBJ2-2, with TRBD2 identical over 13 bases. This CDR3 has 16 amino acids. Germline CDR1 reads SGHTA; CDR2 reads FQGTGA. The V and J ends lost 6 bases and 5 bases, in that order; junction bases with no gene match: 6. CDR3: CASRGLAGEETGELFF. The CDR3 nucleotides are TGTGCCAGCAGAGGACTAGCGGGAGAAGAAACCGGGGAGCTGTTTTTT.